The clone carrying this TCR beta chain was counted a few times. As yet, its antigen is unknown. The sample originates from a study of blood T cells in healthy people across ages. Study findings and constraints: When set beside aged donors, long-lived donors presented more naive CD4+ cells and higher diversity. Per million T cells, TCR beta diversity dropped about linearly as age rose.

CDR1 is LGHDT, CDR2 YNNKEL, per germline (reference sequence). This CDR3 contains 15 residues. Trimming pared 7 bases from V and 4 bases from J, leaving 16 bases between. It was with a sample-barcoded 5' primer and a J-beta primer mix that a second PCR of about 7 to 12 cycles was run. TCRdb used MiXCR to reprocess the 5' RACE reads, holding one entry per CDR3 protein. The table has about 780,000 distinct CDR3 sequences, 25% to 30% seen once; the top ten hold 3%. These data also featured in a second study, about T cells of mothers and their children.

The sample consisted of blood. The V and J genes are TRBV3-1 and TRBJ2-2; D is possibly TRBD1 (5 bases). The sequence was obtained from a boy aged 5-17 years in good health. The CDR3 loop reads CASNPSAGFTGELFF. CDR3 coding DNA: TGTGCCAGCAACCCCTCTGCAGGGTTCACCGGGGAGCTGTTTTTT.